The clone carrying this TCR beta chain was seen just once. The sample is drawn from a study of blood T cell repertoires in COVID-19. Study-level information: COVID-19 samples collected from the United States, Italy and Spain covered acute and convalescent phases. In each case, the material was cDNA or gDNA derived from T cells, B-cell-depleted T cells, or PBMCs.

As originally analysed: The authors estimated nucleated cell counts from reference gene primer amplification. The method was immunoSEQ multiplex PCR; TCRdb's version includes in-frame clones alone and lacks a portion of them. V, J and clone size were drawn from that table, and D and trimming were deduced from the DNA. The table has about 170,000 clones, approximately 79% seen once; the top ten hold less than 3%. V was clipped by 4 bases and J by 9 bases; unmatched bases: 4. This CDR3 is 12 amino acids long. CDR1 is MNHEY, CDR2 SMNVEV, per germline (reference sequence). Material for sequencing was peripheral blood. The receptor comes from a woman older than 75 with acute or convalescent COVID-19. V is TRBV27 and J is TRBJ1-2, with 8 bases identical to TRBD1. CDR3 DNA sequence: TGTGCCAGCAGTTCGGGACAGGCCCGCTACACCTTC. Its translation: CASSSGQARYTF.